One sample yielded the 12 T cell receptor beta chains listed below, sequenced in a study of Graves' ophthalmopathy and Graves' hyperthyroidism. Researchers took RNA transcripts and amplified TCR beta CDR3 regions from them. Following a first-round RT-PCR that used HTBI primers, a second-round multiplex PCR was carried out. MiXCR, applied by TCRdb to the multiplex PCR reads, yields one record per CDR3 protein. The sample includes approximately 460,000 distinct CDR3 sequences, approximately 15% of them seen just once. The source material was blood. The receptors shown here come from a woman aged 25-40 years with Graves' ophthalmopathy.

In this sample, this clonotype turned up many times. The J gene is TRBJ2-5, the V gene TRBV12-3 or TRBV12-4; D gene ambiguous. The length of the CDR3 is 13 residues. Deletions cut 7 bases from V and 3 bases from J, with 12 bases between. In nucleotides, the CDR3 is TGTGCCAGCAATAGGCAGGCGGAAGAGACCCAGTACTTC. The encoded protein is CASNRQAEETQYF.

Ten or more counts support this clonotype. V is TRBV19 and J is TRBJ2-2; no firm D call. Trimming took 5 bases from V and 0 from J, leaving 10 bases between them. The CDR3 covers 15 residues. Per the germline V gene, CDR1 is LNHDA and CDR2 is SQIVND (reference sequence). CDR3 sequence: CASSVRKSNTGELFF. The CDR3 DNA is TGTGCCAGTAGTGTTAGGAAGTCGAACACCGGGGAGCTGTTTTTT.

This clonotype was seen ten or more times. The chain has TRBV7-9 and TRBJ2-7; D perhaps matches TRBD1 (6 bases). Germline-derived CDR1 and CDR2 are SEHNR and FQNEAQ (reference sequence). Trimming took 4 bases from V and 0 from J, leaving 10 bases between them. CDR3 length equals 14 residues. The CDR3 here is CASSSNRVSYEQYF. The DNA for the CDR3 is TGTGCCAGCAGCTCGAACAGGGTCTCCTACGAGCAGTACTTC.

This clonotype has ten or more counts. The chain combines TRBV5-1 with TRBJ1-2; 7 bases are a match to TRBD1. V dropped 0 bases and J dropped 4; count of bases not matched to a gene: 6. This CDR3 contains 15 residues. Germline assignment: CDR1 SGHRS and CDR2 YFSETQ. CDR3 coding DNA: TGCGCCAGCAGCTTGGGACAGGGATCGACCTATGGCTACACCTTC. Protein sequence: CASSLGQGSTYGYTF.

The V gene is TRBV28, the J gene TRBJ2-7, with 10 bases aligning to TRBD2. The CDR3 loop spans 16 amino acids. The germline CDR1 and CDR2 sequences are MDHEN and SYDVKM. Trimming cost V 3 bases and J 3 bases; bases outside gene matches: 8. This CDR3 is CASSFDKREGRYEQYF. CDR3 in DNA: TGTGCCAGCAGTTTCGATAAGCGGGAGGGCCGCTACGAGCAGTACTTC.

This clonotype showed up many times. The gene calls are TRBV20-1 and TRBJ2-7; 8 bases align to TRBD1. J was trimmed by 2 bases and V by 2 bases; bases with no gene match: 5. The CDR3 is 14 amino acids. Germline CDR1 is DFQATT and CDR2 is SNEGSKA (reference sequence). Here the CDR3 reads CSARHWTGTYEQYF. The CDR3 DNA reads as TGCAGTGCTAGACACTGGACAGGGACCTACGAGCAGTACTTC.

V gene TRBV15 combines with J gene TRBJ1-3, with no clear D. Germline-derived CDR1 and CDR2 are LNHNV and YYDKDF (reference sequence). The CDR3 length is 16 residues. V was clipped by 3 bases and J by 0 bases, with 12 bases between them. The CDR3, as DNA: TGTGCCACCAGCAGGGAAGGACTCGTCTCTGGAAACACCATATATTTT. It yields the protein CATSREGLVSGNTIYF.

This clonotype was recorded many times. The chain combines TRBV12-3 or TRBV12-4 with TRBJ2-5; possible D gene TRBD2, 7 bases. This CDR3 comprises 15 residues. V was shortened by 6 bases and J by 5 bases, with 19 bases between the two germline ends. Here the CDR3 DNA reads TGTGCCAGCAGCCCCTGGGGGGGCGGATTTGAGACCCAGTACTTC. Its protein is CASSPWGGGFETQYF.

This clonotype was recorded many times. J is TRBJ2-7 and V is TRBV11-2, with 11 bases identical to TRBD1. Germline V CDR1 and CDR2: SGHAT, FQNNGV. The CDR3 loop spans 14 amino acids. V was clipped by 3 bases and J by 7 bases; unmatched bases: 5. The CDR3 loop reads CASSFGQGAQEQYF. The CDR3 nucleotides are TGTGCCAGCAGCTTCGGACAGGGGGCGCAGGAGCAGTACTTC.

The sample holds a few counts of this clonotype. The V call is TRBV30, the J call TRBJ1-2, with D uncertain. Germline values: CDR1 GTSNPN, CDR2 SVGIG (reference sequence). Trimming pared 2 bases from V and 5 bases from J, leaving 12 bases between. This CDR3 contains 13 residues. The CDR3 DNA reads as TGTGCCTGGAGTTTGACCCAACCATATGGCTACACCTTC. Translated, it gives CAWSLTQPYGYTF.

This clonotype was counted ten times or more. The rearrangement uses TRBV19 and TRBJ1-1, with TRBD1 identical over 9 bases. V shed 4 bases, J shed 2 bases, and the junction held 2 bases outside the gene matches. The CDR3 is made up of 14 amino acids. CDR1 and CDR2 from the germline V gene are LNHDA and SQIVND (reference sequence). The DNA of the CDR3 is TGTGCCAGTAGTACGACAGGGGGAAACACTGAAGCTTTCTTT. This gives the protein CASSTTGGNTEAFF.

This clonotype was seen repeatedly, ten times or more. V and J are TRBV20-1 and TRBJ2-7; 8 bases line up with TRBD2. Germline CDR1 and CDR2: DFQATT and SNEGSKA (reference sequence). The V and J ends lost 3 bases and 2 bases, in that order; junction bases with no gene match: 3. The CDR3 totals 13 residues. The CDR3 DNA sequence: TGCAGTGCTAGGAAAGCGGGGGCCTACGAGCAGTACTTC. This gives the protein CSARKAGAYEQYF.